A single sample is the source of the 25 T cell receptor beta chains below, sequenced in a study of vaccination and CD4 T cells after COVID-19. TCRdb called the PCR reads again in MiXCR, with one record for every CDR3 protein. This table has some 18,000 distinct CDR3 sequences, around three fifths appearing once. Sequences were derived from CD4+ T cells from blood, sampled after SARS-CoV-2 vaccination. The source is a human donor who had recovered from COVID-19.

This sequence joins TRBV6-2 or TRBV6-3 and TRBJ2-5; D not certain. V lost 7 bases and J 5 bases, leaving 11 bases between the germline ends. Germline lookup yields CDR1 MNHEY and CDR2 SVGEGT. The CDR3 covers 12 residues. The CDR3 DNA follows: TGTGCCAGCAAACCTTCTGGGGAGACCCAGTACTTC. Protein product: CASKPSGETQYF.

The chain has TRBV2 and TRBJ2-5, with D possibly called TRBD1 or TRBD2 (6 bases each). The CDR3 length is 14 residues. Per germline, CDR1 SNHLY and CDR2 FYNNEI. With 1 base removed from V and 4 bases from J, the gap between germline ends came to 10 bases. The CDR3 nucleotides read TGTGCCAGCAGTGAAGGGGGGGCCTTAGAGACCCAGTACTTC. Protein product: CASSEGGALETQYF.

The V gene is TRBV7-2, the J gene TRBJ2-3, with TRBD1 matching over 7 bases. This CDR3 has 14 amino acids. The germline V gene has CDR1 SGHTA and CDR2 FQGNSA. Germline trimming cut 1 base from V and 4 bases from J; bases unmatched to any gene: 2. The CDR3 DNA follows: TGTGCCAGCAGCTTAGGTCAGGGGGCAGATACGCAGTATTTT. It yields the protein CASSLGQGADTQYF.

The J gene is TRBJ2-5, the V gene TRBV20-1; perhaps TRBD2 as D (6 bases). The CDR3 runs to 15 residues. V was shortened by 2 bases and J by 5 bases, with 18 bases between the two germline ends. CDR1 DFQATT and CDR2 SNEGSKA come from the germline V gene (reference sequence). The CDR3 DNA reads as TGCAGTGCTAGACCGCCGGAGGGCCGGAGGGAGACCCAGTACTTC. Translated: CSARPPEGRRETQYF.

This chain links TRBV5-6 with TRBJ2-3; 8 bases map to TRBD2. The CDR3 totals 15 residues. The V gene's germline CDR1 is SGHDT and CDR2 YYEEEE. The V segment lost 10 bases and the J segment 1 base; nucleotides outside the gene matches: 11. CDR3 region: CAAKRAGEGTDTQYF. CDR3 DNA sequence: TGTGCCGCCAAAAGAGCGGGAGAAGGCACAGATACGCAGTATTTT.

J is TRBJ1-2 and V is TRBV20-1, with 12 positions matching TRBD1. This CDR3 is built from 15 residues. Germline loops: CDR1 DFQATT, CDR2 SNEGSKA (reference sequence). After removal of 7 bases from V and 4 bases from J, the junction contained 10 bases not matched to a gene. In DNA, the CDR3 is TGCAGTGTAAAGAGCCGGGACAGGGGGCCCTATGGCTACACCTTC. It specifies CSVKSRDRGPYGYTF.

This clonotype was counted between two and nine times. The rearrangement links TRBV7-9 to TRBJ2-2; 10 nucleotides match TRBD1. The CDR3 covers 20 residues. Germline CDR1 SEHNR, CDR2 FQNEAQ (reference sequence). Trimming removed 2 bases from V and 0 bases from J; junction bases left unmatched: 12. The CDR3 spells CASSLYLGQGNPTNTGELFF. CDR3 sequence (DNA): TGTGCCAGCAGCTTATATTTGGGACAGGGGAATCCAACGAACACCGGGGAGCTGTTTTTT.

The V gene is TRBV4-2, the J gene TRBJ1-5; no clear D. V was cut by 0 bases and J by 7 bases, with 7 bases left in between. CDR3 length equals 13 residues. Germline values: CDR1 LGHNA, CDR2 YNFKEQ. The CDR3 protein is CASSQERKQPQHF. CDR3 DNA: TGTGCCAGCAGCCAAGAAAGGAAACAGCCCCAGCATTTT.

A few counts support this clonotype. The V call is TRBV7-2, the J call TRBJ2-3, with D maybe TRBD1 (5 bases). CDR3 length: 15 amino acids. Deletions cut 1 base from V and 3 bases from J, with 11 bases between. Looked up from germline, CDR1 is SGHTA and CDR2 is FQGNSA. The CDR3 loop reads CASSLEARGTDTQYF. CDR3 DNA: TGTGCCAGCAGCTTAGAGGCTAGGGGTACAGATACGCAGTATTTT.

J is TRBJ2-7 and V is TRBV5-1; 7 nucleotides agree with TRBD1. This CDR3 is built from 14 residues. The ends lost 3 bases at V and 3 bases at J; junction bases unmatched: 6. CDR1 and CDR2 (germline): SGHRS, YFSETQ. The CDR3 loop reads CASSSWTGFYEQYF. In DNA form, the CDR3 reads TGCGCCAGCAGCTCCTGGACAGGCTTCTACGAGCAGTACTTC.

This CDR3 is CASSSLAEINTGELFF. DNA of the CDR3: TGTGCCAGCAGCTCACTAGCGGAAATCAACACCGGGGAGCTGTTTTTT. The chain joins TRBV28 to TRBJ2-2, with 8 bases lining up with TRBD2. Germline values: CDR1 MDHEN, CDR2 SYDVKM. The CDR3 is 16 amino acids. The V segment lost 6 bases and the J segment 2 bases; nucleotides outside the gene matches: 8.

The genes are TRBV30 and TRBJ1-6; D is ambiguous. Germline CDR1 and CDR2: GTSNPN and SVGIG (reference sequence). The CDR3 runs to 12 residues. V was cut by 3 bases and J by 8 bases, with 8 bases left in between. CDR3 region: CAWSAGHSPLHF. CDR3 coding DNA: TGTGCCTGGAGCGCAGGCCATTCACCCCTCCACTTT.

The gene calls are TRBV12-3 or TRBV12-4 and TRBJ2-6; D is ambiguous. The V and J ends lost 6 bases and 5 bases respectively, with 11 bases between them. This CDR3 region has 14 residues. The CDR3 DNA is TGTGCCAGCAGGTACAGTACTAGGGCCAACGTCCTGACTTTC. Translated, it gives CASRYSTRANVLTF.

The chain links TRBV20-1 to TRBJ2-1, with D perhaps matching TRBD2 (6 bases). CDR3 length: 15 residues. The V gene lost 5 bases and the J gene lost 2 bases, with 16 bases spanning the gap. The germline gives CDR1 DFQATT, CDR2 SNEGSKA (reference sequence). The CDR3 region is CSAPGLSPPYNEQFF. The CDR3 region has the DNA TGCAGTGCTCCCGGACTATCTCCGCCCTACAATGAGCAGTTCTTC.

The CDR3, as DNA: TGTGCCAGCAGCCTCAACCTGGGGCCCCAGCATTTT. Residues: CASSLNLGPQHF. V usage is TRBV7-8 and J usage is TRBJ1-5; no definite D call. The CDR3 loop spans 12 amino acids. With 5 bases removed from V and 9 bases from J, the gap between germline ends came to 11 bases. CDR1 and CDR2 (germline): SGHVS, FQNEAQ.

In this sample, this clonotype turned up a few times. The CDR3 spells CATSRDRGTGSYGYTF. CDR3 in DNA: TGTGCCACCAGCAGAGATCGCGGGACAGGGTCCTATGGCTACACCTTC. The chain joins TRBV15 to TRBJ1-2; the match to TRBD1 covers 9 bases. The V gene's germline CDR1 is LNHNV and CDR2 YYDKDF (reference sequence). Unmatched junction bases numbered 6, after V lost 0 bases and J lost 4 bases. CDR3 size: 16 residues.

This clonotype has a handful of counts. The chain has TRBV11-2 and TRBJ2-3; D might be TRBD1 (6 bases). V was pared by 3 bases and J by 4 bases, with 8 bases between. This CDR3 contains 13 residues. Germline V gene sequence: CDR1 SGHAT, CDR2 FQNNGV. The CDR3 reads CASSFEGADTQYF. CDR3 DNA sequence: TGTGCCAGCAGCTTTGAGGGGGCAGATACGCAGTATTTT.

This clonotype qualifies as medium-sized. This CDR3 reads CASSESGSPARYF. In DNA form, the CDR3 reads TGCGCCAGCAGTGAGTCGGGCAGCCCAGCTCGGTACTTC. This chain joins TRBV10-1 and TRBJ2-5; D is undetermined. Germline CDR1 is WNHNN and CDR2 is SYGVQD (reference sequence). This CDR3 spans 13 amino acids. The V end lost 0 bases, the J end lost 13 bases, and 15 bases lay between the germline ends.

As DNA, the CDR3 is TGTGCCAGCAGTACCGGACAGGGACTTAGGGACTATGGCTACACCTTC. Translation gives CASSTGQGLRDYGYTF. The rearrangement uses TRBV6-2 or TRBV6-3 and TRBJ1-2, with 8 bases aligning to TRBD1. The CDR3 length is 16 residues. Looked up from germline, CDR1 is MNHEY and CDR2 is SVGEGT. Germline trimming cut 5 bases from V and 3 bases from J; bases unmatched to any gene: 11.

The chain employs TRBV6-2 or TRBV6-3 and TRBJ2-3, with unresolved D. The CDR3 runs 14 residues. Germline CDR1 and CDR2: MNHEY and SVGEGT. Trimming took off 2 bases at V and 2 bases at J, with 8 bases between the two ends. The DNA for the CDR3 is TGTGCCAGCAGTTACATCCGGGCCACAGATACGCAGTATTTT. Translating it yields CASSYIRATDTQYF.

The count of this clonotype is one. V gene TRBV1 combines with J gene TRBJ2-7; the listed D gene, TRBD1, was not tested against the DNA. TRBV1 is labeled a pseudogene. The CDR3 length is 13 residues. CDR3 nucleotides: TGCACCAGAGGGGGATCGGGGCCGCACGAGCAGTACTTC. It is translated as CTRGGSGPHEQYF.

The genes are TRBV20-1 and TRBJ1-2, with 7 nucleotides matching TRBD1. The length of the CDR3 is 13 residues. Per germline, CDR1 DFQATT and CDR2 SNEGSKA (reference sequence). The V and J ends lost 6 bases and 3 bases, in that order; junction bases with no gene match: 7. CDR3 sequence (DNA): TGCAGTGCGCAGACAGGGTACGACTATGGCTACACCTTC. The encoded protein is CSAQTGYDYGYTF.

CDR3 nucleotides: TGTGCCAGCCGCGGACAGCCACACACTGAAGCTTTCTTT. It translates to CASRGQPHTEAFF. The V and J genes are TRBV2 and TRBJ1-1; TRBD1 is a possible D gene (6 bases). The V gene lost 8 bases and the J gene lost 3 bases, with 13 bases spanning the gap. This CDR3 region has 13 residues. Germline CDR1 SNHLY, CDR2 FYNNEI.

This clonotype is a singleton in its sample. The chain recombines TRBV7-8 with TRBJ1-5; a possible D gene is TRBD1 (5 bases). The CDR3 loop spans 15 amino acids. Trimming pared 5 bases from V and 5 bases from J, leaving 16 bases between. Germline V gene sequence: CDR1 SGHVS, CDR2 FQNEAQ. The CDR3 coding sequence is TGTGCCAGCAGCCCACGGGGGGTAATTGATCAGCCCCAGCATTTT. Translated: CASSPRGVIDQPQHF.

The chain employs TRBV15 and TRBJ1-2; D remains unclear. The CDR3 has 18 residues. The germline CDR1 and CDR2 sequences are LNHNV and YYDKDF (reference sequence). V was cut by 0 bases and J by 0 bases, with 17 bases left in between. The CDR3 loop reads CATSRDILNRRSNYGYTF. CDR3 in DNA: TGTGCCACCAGCAGAGATATCTTGAACAGACGCTCTAACTATGGCTACACCTTC.